This entry features one T cell receptor (beta chain) sequence. This clone was detected once. Its antigen is still unknown. The record has no base qualities; no much larger clone is one base away. TCRbeta CDR3 regions were amplified from genomic DNA using the immunoSEQ Assay, a bias-controlled multiplex PCR. For the original study's pipeline: Nucleated cell counts per sample were estimated from amplification of reference gene primers within the assay. To quantify the absolute abundance of each unique TCRbeta CDR3 rearrangement, sequence reads were collapsed and filtered. For each sample, productive Simpson clonality was calculated as the square root of Simpson's diversity index over productive rearrangements. TCRdb holds this immuneACCESS table with in-frame rearrangements only. Some clones are missing; in checked studies, unresolved V genes explain under half, and the rest has no known cause. The V and J calls and clone size are taken from that table; D and trimming were inferred from the DNA. Counted in this sample were roughly 180,000 clones; about 88% of them appeared once. 2.1% of the sample belongs to the ten largest clones.

This sample was included in a study of blood T cell repertoires in COVID-19 (TCRdb year 2020). The study in broad terms: Collaborator samples came from the United States, Italy and Spain and covered acute and convalescent phases of COVID-19. Subjects who had been exposed to COVID-19, were actively infected with it, or had recovered from it provided the deeply sampled blood TCRbeta repertoires that made up the dataset. The sample metadata nearly always contained a de-identified subject ID, COVID-19 status, age in years and sex. The repertoires were made available in a free public database intended to serve as a resource for research on the immune response to SARS-CoV-2. The samples were drawn from the first 160 participants of the ongoing ImmuneRACE study and from roughly 1,300 subjects provided by 6 global collaborators. Where HLA class I and class II types were available, the types were taken from metadata supplied by the sample provider, not from assay-based typing. The prospective study material was composed of cDNA or gDNA derived from T cells, B-cell-depleted T cells, or PBMCs.

Collaborating institutions collected whole blood in K2EDTA tubes following their own protocols. For TCRbeta analysis, collaborators shipped samples as frozen whole blood, isolated PBMCs, or DNA extracted from either of those sample types. Findings and caveats that apply to the study as a whole: Clinical and demographic metadata were provided uncurated, with the amount varying by source and participant.

The cysteine opens and the phenylalanine closes a CDR3 of 14 amino acids. The only DNA kept is the CDR3, 42 bases in frame from the first base. Reading the germline V gene (reference sequence) gives CDR1 SGHNT and CDR2 YYREEE. V is cut by 0 bases and J by 7 bases, and the space between the germline ends is 13 bases. The sample comprised peripheral blood. The clonotype was recovered from a man between 65 and 79 years old with active or convalescent COVID-19. The sequence joins TRBV5-4 to TRBJ1-2; too little of a D gene remains to name it. At the DNA level, the sequence is TGTGCCAGCAGCTTGGCCACGGGTTTAAGTGGCTACACCTTC. It specifies CASSLATGLSGYTF.